The rows below give T cell receptor beta chains drawn from one sample of a study of response to subunit inactivated influenza vaccine. TCRdb processed the RT-PCR reads anew with MiXCR; each CDR3 protein has one entry. The repertoire holds 290,000 or so distinct CDR3 sequences, with around 20% as singletons. This material consisted of PBMCs from blood, taken 21 months after vaccination. These TCRs come from a man between 50 and 69 years old who received an inactivated influenza vaccine. Both conserved end residues are part of each CDR3. Each record gives: CDR3 protein, J gene, clone size, V gene, D gene. A D gene is named only where the DNA matches it firmly. Some rows mark clone size as missing; the rest say once, few, many or name a class of expanded clone.

CDR3 protein: CASARAAGELFF; J gene: TRBJ2-2; clone size: .; V gene: TRBV5-1; D gene: .
CDR3 protein: CASSFPPVRSDTQYF; J gene: TRBJ2-3; clone size: .; V gene: TRBV5-5; D gene: .
CDR3 protein: CASSLARLADYTTGTDTQYF; J gene: TRBJ2-3; clone size: .; V gene: TRBV7-2; D gene: TRBD2
CDR3 protein: CASSPPVVQGAGELFF; J gene: TRBJ2-2; clone size: few; V gene: TRBV18; D gene: .
CDR3 protein: CASSLEGTGERQF; J gene: TRBJ1-1; clone size: few; V gene: TRBV7-9; D gene: TRBD1
CDR3 protein: CASSLGRVDHGELFF; J gene: TRBJ2-2; clone size: few; V gene: TRBV5-1; D gene: .
CDR3 protein: CASSSGQDLRTQYF; J gene: TRBJ2-5; clone size: many; V gene: TRBV28; D gene: TRBD1
CDR3 protein: CASSVGSAGTDTQYF; J gene: TRBJ2-3; clone size: few; V gene: TRBV9; D gene: .
CDR3 protein: CASSGTGTKQFF; J gene: TRBJ2-1; clone size: .; V gene: TRBV7-2; D gene: TRBD2
CDR3 protein: CSVESWGGNYGYTF; J gene: TRBJ1-2; clone size: .; V gene: TRBV29-1; D gene: .
CDR3 protein: CAIRTVASSTDTQYF; J gene: TRBJ2-3; clone size: .; V gene: TRBV10-3; D gene: .
CDR3 protein: CASSRRDTEAFF; J gene: TRBJ1-1; clone size: many; V gene: TRBV6-6; D gene: .
CDR3 protein: CSARDRSYGGEKLFF; J gene: TRBJ1-4; clone size: .; V gene: TRBV20-1; D gene: .
CDR3 protein: CASSLTVGNTIYF; J gene: TRBJ1-3; clone size: many; V gene: TRBV12-3/TRBV12-4; D gene: .
CDR3 protein: CSVDGTTNYGYTF; J gene: TRBJ1-2; clone size: .; V gene: TRBV29-1; D gene: .
CDR3 protein: CASSAGTGRPGELFF; J gene: TRBJ2-2; clone size: .; V gene: TRBV10-2; D gene: TRBD1
CDR3 protein: CASSPDGTSQETQYF; J gene: TRBJ2-5; clone size: few; V gene: TRBV5-8; D gene: .
CDR3 protein: CASSLTTMNTEAFF; J gene: TRBJ1-1; clone size: .; V gene: TRBV4-3; D gene: .
CDR3 protein: CASSTGGEQYF; J gene: TRBJ2-7; clone size: .; V gene: TRBV19; D gene: TRBD1
CDR3 protein: CASSPTGKGTGELFF; J gene: TRBJ2-2; clone size: few; V gene: TRBV11-2; D gene: .
CDR3 protein: CASKLGHNGNYGYTF; J gene: TRBJ1-2; clone size: .; V gene: TRBV12-3/TRBV12-4; D gene: .
CDR3 protein: CASRDSGYSSGNTIYF; J gene: TRBJ1-3; clone size: .; V gene: TRBV19; D gene: .
CDR3 protein: CASNPPRAAYNEQFF; J gene: TRBJ2-1; clone size: .; V gene: TRBV28; D gene: .
CDR3 protein: CSVPSDRENEQFF; J gene: TRBJ2-1; clone size: .; V gene: TRBV20-1; D gene: TRBD1
CDR3 protein: CASKKTEIDYEQYF; J gene: TRBJ2-7; clone size: .; V gene: TRBV25-1; D gene: .
CDR3 protein: CASSVEFLPDTQYF; J gene: TRBJ2-3; clone size: .; V gene: TRBV9; D gene: .
CDR3 protein: CASSEGRTSYNEQFF; J gene: TRBJ2-1; clone size: .; V gene: TRBV2; D gene: .
CDR3 protein: CSASNTGIYGYTF; J gene: TRBJ1-2; clone size: .; V gene: TRBV20-1; D gene: .
CDR3 protein: CASRVVVRETQYF; J gene: TRBJ2-5; clone size: .; V gene: TRBV27; D gene: .
CDR3 protein: CSARDIGISSYNEQFF; J gene: TRBJ2-1; clone size: few; V gene: TRBV20-1; D gene: .
CDR3 protein: CASSLGPWTDFYGYTF; J gene: TRBJ1-2; clone size: .; V gene: TRBV5-1; D gene: .
CDR3 protein: CASSHSRKDTEAFF; J gene: TRBJ1-1; clone size: few; V gene: TRBV4-3; D gene: .
CDR3 protein: CASSFNVAGQGSDTQYF; J gene: TRBJ2-3; clone size: .; V gene: TRBV5-1; D gene: TRBD1
CDR3 protein: CASSSGPGQTISYEQYF; J gene: TRBJ2-7; clone size: few; V gene: TRBV6-2/TRBV6-3; D gene: .
CDR3 protein: CASSRDRAISEKLFF; J gene: TRBJ1-4; clone size: .; V gene: TRBV5-1; D gene: TRBD1
CDR3 protein: CSARDLIPGQGYEQFF; J gene: TRBJ2-1; clone size: .; V gene: TRBV20-1; D gene: TRBD1
CDR3 protein: CASSLAGALTDTQYF; J gene: TRBJ2-3; clone size: many; V gene: TRBV18; D gene: TRBD2
CDR3 protein: CASSLPSPRMLYEQYF; J gene: TRBJ2-7; clone size: .; V gene: TRBV28; D gene: .
CDR3 protein: CASSLLTPGQGLSNTGELFF; J gene: TRBJ2-2; clone size: few; V gene: TRBV27; D gene: TRBD1
CDR3 protein: CASSLVRGPQHF; J gene: TRBJ1-5; clone size: .; V gene: TRBV7-2; D gene: .
CDR3 protein: CASSRPSVETQYF; J gene: TRBJ2-5; clone size: .; V gene: TRBV3-1; D gene: .
CDR3 protein: CASSQATSGISYEQYF; J gene: TRBJ2-7; clone size: few; V gene: TRBV4-1; D gene: TRBD2
CDR3 protein: CASSFAQLNTEAFF; J gene: TRBJ1-1; clone size: few; V gene: TRBV12-3/TRBV12-4; D gene: .